This T cell receptor (beta chain) stems from a study of blood T cell repertoires in COVID-19. Per germline, CDR1 MNHEY and CDR2 SVGAGI. The CDR3 has 13 residues. Trimming took 2 bases from V and 6 from J, leaving 10 bases between them. Method: immunoSEQ multiplex PCR; TCRdb's copy keeps in-frame clones and lacks some. The sample has approximately 100,000 clones; roughly 76% are singletons. The receptor's source is a human donor in a cohort sampled during active COVID-19. V and J are TRBV6-5 and TRBJ2-5; TRBD2 is a possible D gene (6 bases). The sequencing input was peripheral blood. CDR3 coding DNA: TGTGCCAGCAGTTACCCGGGGGTAAAGACCCAGTACTTC. The encoded protein is CASSYPGVKTQYF.